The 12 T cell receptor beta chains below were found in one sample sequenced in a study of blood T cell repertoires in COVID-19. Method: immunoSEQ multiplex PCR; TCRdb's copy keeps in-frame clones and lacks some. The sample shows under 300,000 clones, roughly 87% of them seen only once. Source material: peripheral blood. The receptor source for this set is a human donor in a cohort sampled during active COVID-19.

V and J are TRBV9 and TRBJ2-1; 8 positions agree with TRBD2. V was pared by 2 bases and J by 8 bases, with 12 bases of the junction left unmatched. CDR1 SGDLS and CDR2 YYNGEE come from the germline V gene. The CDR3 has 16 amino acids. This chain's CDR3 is CASSVSGSSVRYEQFF. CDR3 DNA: TGTGCCAGCAGCGTCAGCGGGAGCTCGGTTCGGTATGAGCAGTTCTTC.

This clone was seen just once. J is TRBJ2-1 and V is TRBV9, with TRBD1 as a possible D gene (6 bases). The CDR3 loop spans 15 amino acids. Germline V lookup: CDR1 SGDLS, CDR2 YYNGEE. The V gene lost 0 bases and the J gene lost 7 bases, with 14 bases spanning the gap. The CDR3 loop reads CASSVAGHRGNEQFF. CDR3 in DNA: TGTGCCAGCAGCGTAGCGGGACACCGAGGGAATGAGCAGTTCTTC.

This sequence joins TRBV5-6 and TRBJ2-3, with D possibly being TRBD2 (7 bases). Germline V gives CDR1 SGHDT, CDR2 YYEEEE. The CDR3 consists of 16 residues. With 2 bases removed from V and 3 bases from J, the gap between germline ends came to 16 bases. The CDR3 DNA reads TGTGCCAGCAGCTTTAGGCCCGGGGGGCCTACAGATACGCAGTATTTT. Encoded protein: CASSFRPGGPTDTQYF.

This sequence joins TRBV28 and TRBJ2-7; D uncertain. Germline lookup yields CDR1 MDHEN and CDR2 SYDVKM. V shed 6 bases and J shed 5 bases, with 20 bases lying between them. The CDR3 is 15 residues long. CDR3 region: CASSRPASLSHEQYF. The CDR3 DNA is TGTGCCAGCAGCCGGCCAGCGAGTTTGTCCCACGAGCAGTACTTC.

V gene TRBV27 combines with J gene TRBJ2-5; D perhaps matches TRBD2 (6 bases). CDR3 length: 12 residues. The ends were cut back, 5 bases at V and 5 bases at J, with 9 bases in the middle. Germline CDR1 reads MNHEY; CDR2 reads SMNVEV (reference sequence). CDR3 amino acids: CASSLSGETQYF. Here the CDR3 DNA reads TGTGCCAGCAGTCTAAGCGGGGAGACCCAGTACTTC.

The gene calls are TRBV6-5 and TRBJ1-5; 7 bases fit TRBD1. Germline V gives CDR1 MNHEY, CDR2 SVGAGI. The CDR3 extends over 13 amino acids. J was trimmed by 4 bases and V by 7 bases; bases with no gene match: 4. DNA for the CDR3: TGTGCCAGCACCCAGACAGGGAATCAGCCCCAGCATTTT. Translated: CASTQTGNQPQHF.

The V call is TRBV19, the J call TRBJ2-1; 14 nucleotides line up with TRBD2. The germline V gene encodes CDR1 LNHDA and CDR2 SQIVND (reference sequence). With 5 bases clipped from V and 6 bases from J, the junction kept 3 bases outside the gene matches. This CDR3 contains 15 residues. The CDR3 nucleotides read TGTGCCAGTAGTCGACTAGCGGGAGGGCGCAATGAGCAGTTCTTC. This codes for CASSRLAGGRNEQFF.

The CDR3 loop reads CASSLAEGRREQYF. As DNA, the CDR3 is TGCGCCAGCAGCTTGGCGGAGGGCCGTCGCGAGCAGTACTTC. The V call is TRBV5-1, the J call TRBJ2-7, with a possible D match to TRBD2 (6 bases). Trimming pared 0 bases from V and 6 bases from J, leaving 13 bases between. The CDR3 has 14 amino acids. In germline, CDR1 is SGHRS, CDR2 YFSETQ.

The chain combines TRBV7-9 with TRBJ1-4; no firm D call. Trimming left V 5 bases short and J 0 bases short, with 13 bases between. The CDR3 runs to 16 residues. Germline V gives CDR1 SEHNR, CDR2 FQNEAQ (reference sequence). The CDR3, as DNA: TGTGCCAGCAGCGCCTTCGGGAGTGCAACTAATGAAAAACTGTTTTTT. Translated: CASSAFGSATNEKLFF.

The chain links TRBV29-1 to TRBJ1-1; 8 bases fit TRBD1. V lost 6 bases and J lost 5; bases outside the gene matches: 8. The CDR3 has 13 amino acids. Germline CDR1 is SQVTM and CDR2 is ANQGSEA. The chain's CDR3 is CSVSDRGPTEAFF. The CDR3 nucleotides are TGCAGCGTCTCCGACAGGGGTCCGACTGAAGCTTTCTTT.

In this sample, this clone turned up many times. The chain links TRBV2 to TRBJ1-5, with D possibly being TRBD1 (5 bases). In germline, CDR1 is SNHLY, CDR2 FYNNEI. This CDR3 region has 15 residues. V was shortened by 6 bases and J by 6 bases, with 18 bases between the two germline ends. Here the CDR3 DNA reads TGTGCCAGCAGGGAGGGCTCTGGGGCAACTCAGCCCCAGCATTTT. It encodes CASREGSGATQPQHF.

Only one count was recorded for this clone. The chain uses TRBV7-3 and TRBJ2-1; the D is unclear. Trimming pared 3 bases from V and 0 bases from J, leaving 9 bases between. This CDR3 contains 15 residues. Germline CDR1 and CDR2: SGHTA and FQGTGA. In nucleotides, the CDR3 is TGTGCCAGCAGCTTGAATCCGAGCTCCTACAATGAGCAGTTCTTC. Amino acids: CASSLNPSSYNEQFF. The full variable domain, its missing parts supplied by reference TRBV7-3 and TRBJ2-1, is GAGVSQTPSNKVTEKGKYVELRCDPISGHTALYWYRQSLGQGPEFLIYFQGTGAADDSGLPNDRFFAVRPEGSVSTLKIQRTERGDSAVYLCASSLNPSSYNEQFFGPGTRLTVL.